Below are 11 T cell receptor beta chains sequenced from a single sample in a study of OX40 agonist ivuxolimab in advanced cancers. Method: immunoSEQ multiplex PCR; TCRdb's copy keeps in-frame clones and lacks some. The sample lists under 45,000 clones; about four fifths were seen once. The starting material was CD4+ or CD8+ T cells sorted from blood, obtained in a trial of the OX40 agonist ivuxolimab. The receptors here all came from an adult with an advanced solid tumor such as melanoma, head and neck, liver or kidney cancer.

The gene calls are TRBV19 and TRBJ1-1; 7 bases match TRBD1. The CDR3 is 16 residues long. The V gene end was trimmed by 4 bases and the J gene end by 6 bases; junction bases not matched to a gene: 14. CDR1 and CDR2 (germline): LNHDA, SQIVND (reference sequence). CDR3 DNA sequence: TGTGCCAGTAGTAAAGGTAGGGCAGGGGGGGACGCTGAAGCTTTCTTT. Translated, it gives CASSKGRAGGDAEAFF.

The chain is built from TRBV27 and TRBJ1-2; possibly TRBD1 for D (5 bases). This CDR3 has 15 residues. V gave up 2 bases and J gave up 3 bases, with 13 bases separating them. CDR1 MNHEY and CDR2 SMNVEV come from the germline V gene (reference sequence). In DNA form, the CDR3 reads TGTGCCAGCAGTTTAACACCCCGGGACTACTATGGCTACACCTTC. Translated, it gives CASSLTPRDYYGYTF.

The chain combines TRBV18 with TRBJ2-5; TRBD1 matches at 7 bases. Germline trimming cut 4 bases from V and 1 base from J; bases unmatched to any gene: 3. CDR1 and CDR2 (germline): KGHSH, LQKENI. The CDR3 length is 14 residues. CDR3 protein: CASSRTGVQETQYF. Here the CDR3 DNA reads TGTGCCAGCTCACGGACAGGTGTCCAAGAGACCCAGTACTTC.

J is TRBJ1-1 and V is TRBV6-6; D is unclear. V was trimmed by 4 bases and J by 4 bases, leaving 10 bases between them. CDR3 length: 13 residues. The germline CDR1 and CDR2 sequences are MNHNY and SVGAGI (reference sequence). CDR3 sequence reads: CASSSKDVTEAFF. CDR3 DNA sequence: TGTGCCAGCAGTTCCAAGGATGTCACTGAAGCTTTCTTT.

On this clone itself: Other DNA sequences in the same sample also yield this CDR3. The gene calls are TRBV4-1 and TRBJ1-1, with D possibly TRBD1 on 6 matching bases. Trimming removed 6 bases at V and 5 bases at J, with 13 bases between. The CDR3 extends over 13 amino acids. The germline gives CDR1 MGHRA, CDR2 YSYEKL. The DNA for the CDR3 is TGCGCCAGCAGAAGGGGGGAGAGAACTGAAGCTTTCTTT. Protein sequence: CASRRGERTEAFF.

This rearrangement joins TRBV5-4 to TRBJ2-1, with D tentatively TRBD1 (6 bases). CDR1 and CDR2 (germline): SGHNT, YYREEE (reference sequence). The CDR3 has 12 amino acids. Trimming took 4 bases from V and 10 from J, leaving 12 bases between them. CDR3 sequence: CASSVDSQEQFF. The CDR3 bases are TGTGCCAGCAGCGTGGACAGCCAGGAGCAGTTCTTC.

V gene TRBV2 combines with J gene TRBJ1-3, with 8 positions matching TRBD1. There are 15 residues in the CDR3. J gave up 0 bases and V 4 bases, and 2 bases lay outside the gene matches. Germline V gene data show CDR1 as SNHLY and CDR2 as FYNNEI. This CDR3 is CASSGTGGSGNTIYF. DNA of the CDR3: TGTGCCAGCAGTGGAACAGGGGGCTCTGGAAACACCATATATTTT.

DNA of the CDR3: TGTGCCAGCAGAAACACTCTAGCGGGGGGCCCGGGAGAGCAGTACGTC. Its protein is CASRNTLAGGPGEQYV. The chain is built from TRBV9 and TRBJ2-7; 11 bases agree with TRBD2. V was pared by 5 bases and J by 7 bases, with 14 bases of the junction left unmatched. This CDR3 region has 16 residues. The germline V gene has CDR1 SGDLS and CDR2 YYNGEE.

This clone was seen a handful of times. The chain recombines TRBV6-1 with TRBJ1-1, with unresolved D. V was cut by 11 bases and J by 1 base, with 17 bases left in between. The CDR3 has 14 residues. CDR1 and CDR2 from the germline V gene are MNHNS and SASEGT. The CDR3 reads CASMGVRANTEAFF. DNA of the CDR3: TGTGCCTCCATGGGAGTGAGGGCGAACACTGAAGCTTTCTTT.

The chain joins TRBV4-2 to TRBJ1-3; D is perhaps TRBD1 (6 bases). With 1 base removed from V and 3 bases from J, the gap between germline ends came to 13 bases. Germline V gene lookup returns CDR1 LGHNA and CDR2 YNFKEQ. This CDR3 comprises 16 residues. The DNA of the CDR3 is TGTGCCAGCAGCCAAGCGGGGGGGCCGGTTGGAAACACCATATATTTT. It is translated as CASSQAGGPVGNTIYF.

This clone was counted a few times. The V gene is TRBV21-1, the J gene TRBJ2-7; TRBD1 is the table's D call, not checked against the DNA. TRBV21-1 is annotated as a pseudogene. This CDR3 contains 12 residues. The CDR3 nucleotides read TGTGCCAGCAGCAAAACAACCTACGAGCAGTACTTC. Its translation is CASSKTTYEQYF.